This T cell receptor (beta chain) was recorded in a study of T cell changes during pregnancy in multiple sclerosis. Germline CDR1 MNHNS, CDR2 SASEGT. The CDR3 contains 16 residues. Trimming took 2 bases from V and 5 from J, leaving 16 bases between them. The sample holds one count of this clone. Using immunoSEQ multiplex PCR, the repertoire was profiled, and TCRdb retains in-frame clones only, with some absent. Here the sample spans almost 50,000 clones, roughly nine tenths being singletons. The source was CD8+ T cells from peripheral blood mononuclear cells, collected after pregnancy. The rearrangement joins TRBV6-1 to TRBJ1-5; D remains ambiguous. The TCR was taken from a female donor with multiple sclerosis, enrolled in a pregnancy study. The CDR3 DNA reads TGTGCCAGCAGTGAATTTGAAGGGAGCGGGGATCAGCCCCAGCATTTT. It translates to CASSEFEGSGDQPQHF.